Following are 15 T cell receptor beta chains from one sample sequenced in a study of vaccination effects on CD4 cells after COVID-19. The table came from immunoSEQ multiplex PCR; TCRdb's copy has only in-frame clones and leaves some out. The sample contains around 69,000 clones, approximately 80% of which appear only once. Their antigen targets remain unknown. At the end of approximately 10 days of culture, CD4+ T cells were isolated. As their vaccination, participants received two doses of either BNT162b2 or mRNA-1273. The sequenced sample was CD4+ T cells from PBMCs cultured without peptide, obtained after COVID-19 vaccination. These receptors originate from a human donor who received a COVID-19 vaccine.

The CDR3 loop reads CASSPTRSYEQFF. CDR3 in DNA: TGTGCCAGTAGTCCCACTAGATCCTATGAGCAGTTCTTC. The chain links TRBV19 to TRBJ2-1; TRBD2 is a possible D gene (5 bases). The CDR3 is made up of 13 amino acids. V was cut by 5 bases and J by 8 bases, with 13 bases left in between. Germline CDR1 is LNHDA and CDR2 is SQIVND (reference sequence).

CDR3 sequence (DNA): TGTGCCAGTAGTATAAAGGCGGGGGGTATCACAGATACGCAGTATTTT. This translates into CASSIKAGGITDTQYF. The V gene is TRBV19, the J gene TRBJ2-3; TRBD2 matches at 8 bases. Germline CDR1 is LNHDA and CDR2 is SQIVND (reference sequence). This CDR3 has 16 residues. V lost 2 bases to trimming and J lost 2 bases; unmatched junction nucleotides: 6.

CDR3 bases: TGTGCCAGCAGCCCACAGGGGTTCGGGGAGCTGTTTTTT. This gives the protein CASSPQGFGELFF. V gene TRBV7-3 combines with J gene TRBJ2-2; TRBD1 aligns across 7 bases. V was pared by 5 bases and J by 7 bases, with 4 bases of the junction left unmatched. The CDR3 is 13 amino acids. Germline CDR1 and CDR2: SGHTA and FQGTGA.

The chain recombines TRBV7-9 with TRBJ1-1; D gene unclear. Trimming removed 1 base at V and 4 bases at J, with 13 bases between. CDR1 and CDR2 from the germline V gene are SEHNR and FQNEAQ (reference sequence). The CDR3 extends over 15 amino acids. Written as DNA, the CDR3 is TGTGCCAGCAGCTTAGATCGGGGTTGGAGCACTGAAGCTTTCTTT. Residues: CASSLDRGWSTEAFF.

The CDR3, as DNA: TGTGCCAGCAGTAACGAGGTCCCCGGGGAGCTGTTTTTT. Amino acid sequence: CASSNEVPGELFF. This chain uses TRBV6-6 with TRBJ2-2; D is uncertain. The germline V gene has CDR1 MNHNY and CDR2 SVGAGI (reference sequence). V was trimmed by 5 bases and J by 6 bases, leaving 10 bases between them. The CDR3 consists of 13 residues.

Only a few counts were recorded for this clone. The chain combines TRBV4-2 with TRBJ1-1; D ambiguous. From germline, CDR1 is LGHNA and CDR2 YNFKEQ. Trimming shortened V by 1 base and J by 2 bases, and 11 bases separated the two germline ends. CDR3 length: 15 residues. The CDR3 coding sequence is TGTGCCAGCAGCCAAGTTGAAGGTTTCAACACTGAAGCTTTCTTT. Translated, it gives CASSQVEGFNTEAFF.

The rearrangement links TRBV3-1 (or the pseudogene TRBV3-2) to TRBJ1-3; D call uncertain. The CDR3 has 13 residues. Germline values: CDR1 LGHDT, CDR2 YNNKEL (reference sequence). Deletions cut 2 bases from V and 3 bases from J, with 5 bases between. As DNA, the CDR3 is TGTGCCAGCAGCCAATCTCGTGGAAACACCATATATTTT. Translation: CASSQSRGNTIYF.

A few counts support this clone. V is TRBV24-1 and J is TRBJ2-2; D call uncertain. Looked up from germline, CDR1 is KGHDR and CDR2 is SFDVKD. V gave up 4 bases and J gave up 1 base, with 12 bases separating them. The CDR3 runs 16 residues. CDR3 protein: CATSDRDNLNTGELFF. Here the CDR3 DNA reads TGTGCCACCAGTGACCGAGACAACCTGAACACCGGGGAGCTGTTTTTT.

The CDR3 DNA follows: TGTGCCAGCAGCGTAACAGACCGGGACAGGCAGTTCTTC. It translates to CASSVTDRDRQFF. This chain connects TRBV9 to TRBJ2-1, with 7 bases aligning to TRBD1. Germline-derived CDR1 and CDR2 are SGDLS and YYNGEE. The CDR3 consists of 13 residues. With V trimmed by 1 base and J by 12 bases, 7 bases remained unmatched.

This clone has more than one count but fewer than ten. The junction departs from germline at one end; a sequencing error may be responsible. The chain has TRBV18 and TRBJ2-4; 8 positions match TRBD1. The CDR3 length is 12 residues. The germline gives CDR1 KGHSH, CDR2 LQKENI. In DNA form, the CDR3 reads TGTGCCAGCTCACCAGAAGGACAGGGCCAAGACTTC. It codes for CASSPEGQGQDF.

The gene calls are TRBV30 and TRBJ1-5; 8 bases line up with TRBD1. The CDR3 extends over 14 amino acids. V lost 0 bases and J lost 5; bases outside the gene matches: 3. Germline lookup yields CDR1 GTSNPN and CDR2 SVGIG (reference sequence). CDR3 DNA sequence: TGTGCCTGGAGTGTCTTACAGGGGGATCAGCCCCAGCATTTT. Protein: CAWSVLQGDQPQHF. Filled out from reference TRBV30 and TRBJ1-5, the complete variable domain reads SQTIHQWPATLVQPVGSPLSLECTVEGTSNPNLYWYRQAAGRGLQLLFYSVGIGQISSEVPQNLSASRPQDRQFILSSKKLLLSDSGFYLCAWSVLQGDQPQHFGDGTRLSIL.

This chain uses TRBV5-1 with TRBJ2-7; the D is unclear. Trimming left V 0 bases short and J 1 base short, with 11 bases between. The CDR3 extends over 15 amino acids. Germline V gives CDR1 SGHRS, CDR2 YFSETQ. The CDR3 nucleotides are TGCGCCAGCAGCTTGGGGACGGACGGATCCTACGAGCAGTACGTC. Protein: CASSLGTDGSYEQYV.

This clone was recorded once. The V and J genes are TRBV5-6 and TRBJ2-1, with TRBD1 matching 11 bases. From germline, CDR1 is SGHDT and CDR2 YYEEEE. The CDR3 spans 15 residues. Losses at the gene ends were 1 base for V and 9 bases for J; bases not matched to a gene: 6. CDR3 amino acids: CASSLFGTGGVEQFF. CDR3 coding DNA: TGTGCCAGCAGCTTGTTTGGGACAGGGGGAGTTGAGCAGTTCTTC.

For the CDR3, the DNA is TGTGCCAGCAGCCAAGATAGGCGCCCGCTCAGCTCCTATAATTCACCCCTCCACTTT. Its protein product is CASSQDRRPLSSYNSPLHF. The chain employs TRBV14 and TRBJ1-6; D uncertain. This CDR3 has 19 amino acids. V gave up 0 bases and J gave up 0 bases, with 15 bases separating them. Germline V gene sequence: CDR1 SGHDN, CDR2 FVKESK.

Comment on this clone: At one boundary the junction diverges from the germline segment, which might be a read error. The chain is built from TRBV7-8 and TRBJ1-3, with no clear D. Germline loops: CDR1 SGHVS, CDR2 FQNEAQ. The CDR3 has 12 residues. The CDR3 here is CASSPNGHTIYF. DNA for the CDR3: TGTGCCAGCAGCCCCAATGGACACACCATATATTTT. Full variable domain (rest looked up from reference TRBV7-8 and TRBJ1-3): GAGVSQSPRYKVAKRGQDVALRCDPISGHVSLFWYQQALGQGPEFLTYFQNEAQLDKSGLPSDRFFAERPEGSVSTLKIQRTQQEDSAVYLCASSPNGHTIYFGEGSWLTVV.